These 5 T cell receptor beta chains share one sample of origin, sequenced in a study of OX40 agonist ivuxolimab in advanced cancers. TCRdb's copy holds only in-frame clones and misses some; the assay was immunoSEQ multiplex PCR. The table records about 68,000 clones, roughly nine tenths of them present only once. The sequencing used CD4+ or CD8+ T cells sorted from blood, collected in a trial of the OX40 agonist ivuxolimab. The receptor set was obtained from an adult with an advanced solid tumor such as melanoma, head and neck, liver or kidney cancer.

The J gene is TRBJ1-5, the V gene TRBV28; no clear D gene. There are 15 residues in the CDR3. Per germline, CDR1 MDHEN and CDR2 SYDVKM. V lost 3 bases and J 1 base, leaving 10 bases between the germline ends. The CDR3 protein is CASSFPPSSNQPQHF. The DNA of the CDR3 is TGTGCCAGCAGTTTTCCCCCATCGAGCAATCAGCCCCAGCATTTT.

The V call is TRBV10-3, the J call TRBJ2-1; 8 bases fit TRBD1. CDR3 size: 16 residues. Germline values: CDR1 ENHRY, CDR2 SYGVKD. V lost 6 bases and J lost 2; bases outside the gene matches: 9. Written as DNA, the CDR3 is TGTGCCATCAGGTCAAACAGGGGGTCGACCTACAATGAGCAGTTCTTC. Translation gives CAIRSNRGSTYNEQFF.

V and J are TRBV29-1 and TRBJ1-4; the D gene is possibly TRBD1 (5 bases). Germline CDR1 reads SQVTM; CDR2 reads ANQGSEA. V lost 6 bases to trimming and J lost 2 bases, with 16 bases between them. The CDR3 runs to 15 residues. The CDR3 loop reads CSVNTGGGTNEKLFF. DNA for the CDR3: TGCAGCGTCAATACGGGGGGAGGGACTAATGAAAAACTGTTTTTT.

This CDR3 is CASSLRNTGAGNTIYF. The CDR3 DNA is TGTGCCAGCAGCCTCCGCAACACAGGGGCAGGAAACACCATATATTTT. The genes are TRBV7-9 and TRBJ1-3, with TRBD1 matching over 7 bases. The CDR3 loop spans 16 amino acids. Germline-derived CDR1 and CDR2 are SEHNR and FQNEAQ (reference sequence). The junction had 11 bases not matched to a gene; V was cut back by 5 bases and J by 4 bases.

This clone was seen once. V usage is TRBV9 and J usage is TRBJ1-1, with 11 bases identical to TRBD1. Germline assignment: CDR1 SGDLS and CDR2 YYNGEE. The V segment lost 5 bases and the J segment 2 bases; nucleotides outside the gene matches: 8. This CDR3 has 16 residues. CDR3 coding DNA: TGTGCCAGCAGTCGGACAGGGGGCCAAGGTAACACTGAAGCTTTCTTT. It is translated as CASSRTGGQGNTEAFF.